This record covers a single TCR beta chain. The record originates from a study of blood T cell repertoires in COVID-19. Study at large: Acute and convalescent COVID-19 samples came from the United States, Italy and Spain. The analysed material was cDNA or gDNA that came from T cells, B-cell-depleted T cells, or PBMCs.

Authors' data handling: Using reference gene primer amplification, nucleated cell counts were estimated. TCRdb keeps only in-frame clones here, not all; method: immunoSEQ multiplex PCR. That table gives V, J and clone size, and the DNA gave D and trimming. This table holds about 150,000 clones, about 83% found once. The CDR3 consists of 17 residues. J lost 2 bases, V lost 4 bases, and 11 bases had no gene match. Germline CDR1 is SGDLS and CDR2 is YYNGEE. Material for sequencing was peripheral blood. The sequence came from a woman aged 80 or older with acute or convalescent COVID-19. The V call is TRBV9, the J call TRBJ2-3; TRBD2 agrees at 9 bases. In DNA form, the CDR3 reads TGTGCCAGCAGCTCTCCCCTGGCGGGAGGGCCCACAGATACGCAGTATTTT. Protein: CASSSPLAGGPTDTQYF. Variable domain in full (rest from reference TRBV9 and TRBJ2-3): DSGVTQTPKHLITATGQRVTLRCSPRSGDLSVYWYQQSLDQGLQFLIQYYNGEERAKGNILERFSAQQFPDLHSELNLSSLELGDSALYFCASSSPLAGGPTDTQYFGPGTRLTVL.